A selection of T cell receptor beta chains follows, all from one sample in a study of regulatory T cells in long-lasting Graves disease. A single record per CDR3 protein comes from TCRdb applying MiXCR to the multiplex PCR reads. The sample yields fewer than 550,000 distinct CDR3 sequences, 15% to 20% seen once. These same records also appear under a second study, on T cells in Graves' hyperthyroidism and ophthalmopathy.

The source material was peripheral blood mononuclear cells (PBMCs), sampled at new diagnosis, from a patient treated with antithyroid drugs. The origin of the receptors is a woman aged 35 to 59 with Graves disease. CDR3s include the opening cysteine and the closing phenylalanine or tryptophan. Each record gives: clone size, CDR3 length, V gene, J gene, D gene, CDR3 protein, CDR3 DNA. A D gene is named only where the DNA matches it firmly. The size entry is marked missing in some rows and otherwise reads once, few, many or a size class.

few	11	TRBV30	TRBJ1-2	NA	CAWSIVGGYTF	TGTGCCTGGTCTATAGTCGGTGGCTACACCTTC
many	15	TRBV11-1	TRBJ1-2	NA	CASSPYGGSFYGYTF	TGTGCCAGCAGCCCTTACGGGGGGAGCTTCTATGGCTACACCTTC
many	15	TRBV27	TRBJ2-3	NA	CASSVLGGFTDTQYF	TGTGCCAGCAGTGTCCTTGGGGGGTTCACAGATACGCAGTATTTT
few	13	TRBV6-5	TRBJ1-1	NA	CASSYEGDTEAFF	TGTGCCAGCAGTTACGAGGGGGACACTGAAGCTTTCTTT
many	17	TRBV5-1	TRBJ2-3	TRBD2	CASSTGTSGRGSDTQYF	TGCGCCAGCAGCACGGGGACTAGCGGGCGAGGGAGCGATACGCAGTATTTT
NA	15	TRBV10-1	TRBJ2-1	TRBD2	CASSANSGGYNEQFF	TGCGCCAGCAGTGCTAATAGCGGGGGCTACAATGAGCAGTTCTTC
few	15	TRBV19	TRBJ1-5	NA	CASSIVGGASQPQHF	TGTGCCAGTAGTATAGTTGGAGGGGCCAGTCAGCCCCAGCATTTT
few	13	TRBV29-1	TRBJ2-1	TRBD2	CSTQRGSGNEQFF	TGCAGCACCCAGCGGGGGAGTGGGAATGAGCAGTTCTTC
NA	17	TRBV3-1	TRBJ2-2	NA	CASSRGAGAANTGELFF	TGTGCCAGCAGCCGTGGGGCGGGGGCAGCGAACACCGGGGAGCTGTTTTTT
NA	13	TRBV10-3	TRBJ2-1	NA	CATLGLSYNEQFF	TGTGCCACCTTGGGACTGTCCTACAATGAGCAGTTCTTC
many	14	TRBV2	TRBJ1-1	NA	CASSPLRGTTEAFF	TGTGCCAGCAGCCCGCTACGAGGGACCACTGAAGCTTTCTTT
many	14	TRBV11-2	TRBJ2-1	TRBD2	CASSRLAGGYEQFF	TGTGCCAGCAGCCGACTAGCGGGGGGCTATGAGCAGTTCTTC
few	15	TRBV5-1	TRBJ1-6	NA	CASSPLAGNNSPLHF	TGCGCCAGCAGCCCCCTGGCGGGAAATAATTCACCCCTCCACTTT
few	14	TRBV6-4	TRBJ2-1	TRBD2	CASSMSRGVPEQFF	TGTGCCAGCAGTATGTCGCGGGGGGTTCCTGAGCAGTTCTTC
few	15	TRBV6-1	TRBJ1-2	TRBD1	CASSPALGQGFGYTF	TGTGCCAGCAGTCCAGCCTTGGGACAGGGATTTGGCTACACCTTC
few	16	TRBV7-2	TRBJ2-2	NA	CASSQRPHDDTGELFF	TGTGCCAGCAGCCAACGACCCCACGACGACACCGGGGAGCTGTTTTTT
NA	16	TRBV20-1	TRBJ2-1	TRBD2	CSAPGTGTSGGNEQFF	TGCAGTGCCCCCGGGACCGGGACTAGCGGGGGAAATGAGCAGTTCTTC
many	17	TRBV27	TRBJ1-5	TRBD1	CASSLIGAQGTSGPQHF	TGTGCCAGCAGTTTAATCGGTGCACAGGGGACGTCCGGGCCCCAGCATTTT
many	16	TRBV12-3/TRBV12-4	TRBJ1-2	TRBD1	CASSREGTGRDYGYTF	TGTGCCAGCAGCCGGGAGGGGACAGGGAGGGACTATGGCTACACCTTC
NA	16	TRBV7-2	TRBJ1-1	NA	CASSLYEGGMNTEAFF	TGTGCCAGCAGCTTATACGAAGGAGGCATGAACACTGAAGCTTTCTTT
once	18	TRBV3-1	TRBJ2-7	TRBD1	CASSQDQRRTGRLGEQYF	TGTGCCAGCAGCCAAGATCAAAGGCGGACAGGGAGGTTGGGCGAGCAGTACTTC
many	14	TRBV2	TRBJ1-3	NA	CASRPTVSGNTIYF	TGTGCCAGCAGACCGACAGTGTCTGGGAACACCATATATTTT
many	15	TRBV28	TRBJ2-7	NA	CASSSHDGDDYEQYF	TGTGCCAGCAGTTCCCACGATGGGGATGATTACGAGCAGTACTTC
few	16	TRBV20-1	TRBJ1-1	NA	CSAYPTHRAMNTEAFF	TGCAGTGCCTACCCTACACACAGGGCGATGAACACTGAAGCTTTCTTT
many	16	TRBV6-1	TRBJ1-1	NA	CASSEAAGFTPTEAFF	TGTGCCAGCAGTGAAGCGGCAGGGTTTACGCCGACTGAAGCTTTCTTT
many	13	TRBV6-2/TRBV6-3	TRBJ1-2	NA	CASSYGPSGGYTF	TGTGCCAGCAGTTACGGGCCCTCGGGTGGCTACACCTTC
NA	16	TRBV2	TRBJ1-6	TRBD1	CASSEGDRGFNSPLHF	TGTGCCAGCAGTGAAGGGGACAGGGGTTTTAATTCACCCCTCCACTTT
many	14	TRBV6-5	TRBJ1-1	NA	CASSYGRINTEAFF	TGTGCCAGCAGTTATGGACGGATAAACACTGAAGCTTTCTTT
many	14	TRBV27	TRBJ1-1	NA	CASSPRSPNTEAFF	TGTGCCAGCAGTCCCCGCAGCCCCAACACTGAAGCTTTCTTT
many	14	TRBV11-1	TRBJ2-7	NA	CASSLRGAPYEQYF	TGTGCCAGCAGCTTACGGGGGGCCCCCTACGAGCAGTACTTC
NA	17	TRBV5-1	TRBJ2-7	NA	CASSLEGGGFAAGEQYF	TGCGCCAGCAGCTTGGAGGGTGGTGGGTTTGCTGCGGGCGAGCAGTACTTC
NA	13	TRBV18	TRBJ1-2	NA	CASSPPGDYGYTF	TGTGCCAGCTCACCACCGGGCGACTATGGCTACACCTTC
few	17	TRBV6-5	TRBJ2-1	NA	CASSFLSRGLGDNEQFF	TGTGCCAGCAGTTTCCTATCCAGAGGGCTGGGAGACAATGAGCAGTTCTTC
few	12	TRBV29-1	TRBJ1-2	NA	CSVEGQTKGYTF	TGCAGCGTTGAAGGGCAGACTAAGGGCTACACCTTC
NA	13	TRBV5-8	TRBJ1-3	NA	CAGERSSGNTIYF	TGTGCCGGCGAAAGGAGTTCTGGAAACACCATATATTTT
NA	11	TRBV2	TRBJ1-1	NA	CASSEIQGAFF	TGTGCCAGCAGTGAGATACAGGGAGCTTTCTTT
many	16	TRBV2	TRBJ2-1	TRBD2	CASSERLAGGYNEQFF	TGTGCCAGCAGTGAGAGGCTAGCGGGGGGGTACAATGAGCAGTTCTTC
many	17	TRBV11-2	TRBJ2-7	TRBD2	CASSLVSGGGLSYEQYF	TGTGCCAGCAGCTTAGTATCGGGCGGGGGGTTATCCTACGAGCAGTACTTC
many	15	TRBV20-1	TRBJ1-5	NA	CSARVSGEGNQPQHF	TGCAGTGCTAGAGTATCGGGGGAAGGCAATCAGCCCCAGCATTTT
many	16	TRBV20-1	TRBJ2-3	TRBD2	CSASPIAGGNTDTRYF	TGCAGTGCTAGTCCCATAGCGGGGGGGAACACAGATACGCGGTATTTT
few	14	TRBV5-8	TRBJ2-4	TRBD2	CASGGGTAKNIQYF	TGTGCCAGCGGCGGGGGGACAGCCAAAAACATTCAGTACTTC
NA	15	TRBV5-1	TRBJ1-2	TRBD1	CASSANRGINYGYTF	TGCGCCAGCAGCGCGAACAGGGGGATTAACTATGGCTACACCTTC
few	16	TRBV5-1	TRBJ2-3	NA	CASSLVGNSSTDTQYF	TGTGCCAGCAGCTTGGTAGGTAATTCTAGCACAGATACGCAGTATTTT
few	14	TRBV7-9	TRBJ2-7	TRBD2	CASSLSRTSQEQYF	TGTGCCAGCAGCTTATCGAGGACTAGCCAAGAGCAGTACTTC
NA	13	TRBV9	TRBJ1-1	NA	CASSVMAHTEAFF	TGTGCCAGCAGCGTAATGGCCCACACTGAAGCTTTCTTT
many	15	TRBV20-1	TRBJ1-1	NA	CSARDPSRDDTEAFF	TGCAGTGCTAGAGATCCCTCGAGGGACGACACTGAAGCTTTCTTT
many	14	TRBV6-1	TRBJ1-2	NA	CASSPTGSYYGYTF	TGTGCCAGCAGTCCCACAGGGTCTTACTATGGCTACACCTTC
many	17	TRBV6-1	TRBJ1-1	TRBD1	CASALTPGQSMNTEAFF	TGTGCCAGCGCTCTCACTCCGGGACAGAGTATGAACACTGAAGCTTTCTTT
few	15	TRBV12-5	TRBJ2-5	NA	CASGLVGREGETQYF	TGTGCTAGTGGTTTGGTAGGCAGGGAAGGAGAGACCCAGTACTTC
many	21	TRBV27	TRBJ1-1	TRBD1	CASSLSRDRRTRDPMNTEAFF	TGTGCCAGCAGTCTATCCCGGGACAGGCGGACTCGGGACCCCATGAACACTGAAGCTTTCTTT
NA	15	TRBV11-2	TRBJ2-6	NA	CASSLSISGANVLTF	TGTGCCAGCAGCCTCTCCATCTCTGGGGCCAACGTCCTGACTTTC
many	12	TRBV2	TRBJ1-2	NA	CASSSRDYGYTF	TGTGCCAGCAGTTCCAGGGACTATGGCTACACCTTC
many	15	TRBV7-9	TRBJ1-1	TRBD1	CASSTGTGWITEAFF	TGTGCCAGCAGCACAGGGACAGGGTGGATCACTGAAGCTTTCTTT
NA	18	TRBV11-2	TRBJ1-4	TRBD1	CASSLEESGQGAREKLFF	TGTGCCAGCAGCTTAGAGGAGTCCGGACAGGGGGCGCGTGAAAAACTGTTTTTT